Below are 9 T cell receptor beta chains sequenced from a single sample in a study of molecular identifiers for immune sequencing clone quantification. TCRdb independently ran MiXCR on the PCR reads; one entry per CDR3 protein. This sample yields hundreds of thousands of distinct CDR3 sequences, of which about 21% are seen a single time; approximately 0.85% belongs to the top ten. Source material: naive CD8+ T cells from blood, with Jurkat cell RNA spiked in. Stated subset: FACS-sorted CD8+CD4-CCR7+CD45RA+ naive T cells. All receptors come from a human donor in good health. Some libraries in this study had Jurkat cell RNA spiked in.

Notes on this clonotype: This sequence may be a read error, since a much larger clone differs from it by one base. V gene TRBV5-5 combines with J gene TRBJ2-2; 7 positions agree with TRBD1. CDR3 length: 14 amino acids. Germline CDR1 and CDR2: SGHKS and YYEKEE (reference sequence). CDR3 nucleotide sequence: TGTGCCAGCAGCTCGACAGGGAACACCGGGGAGCTGCTTTTT. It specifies CASSSTGNTGELLF.

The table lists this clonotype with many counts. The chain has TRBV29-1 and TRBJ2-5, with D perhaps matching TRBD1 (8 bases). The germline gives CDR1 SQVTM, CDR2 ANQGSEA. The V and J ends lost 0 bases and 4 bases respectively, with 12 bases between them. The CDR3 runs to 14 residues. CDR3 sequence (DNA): TGCAGCGTTGAAGAGGGGGGGACAGGAGAGACCCAGTACTTC. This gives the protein CSVEEGGTGETQYF.

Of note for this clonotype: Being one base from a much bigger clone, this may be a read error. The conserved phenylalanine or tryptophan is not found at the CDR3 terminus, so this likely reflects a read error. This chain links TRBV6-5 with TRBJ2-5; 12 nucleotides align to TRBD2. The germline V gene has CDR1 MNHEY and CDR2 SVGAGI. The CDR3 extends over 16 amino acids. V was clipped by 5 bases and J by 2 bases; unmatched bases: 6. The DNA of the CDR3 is TGTGCCAGCAGTCTCCTAGCGGGGGGGCGTCAAGAGACCCAGTACCTC. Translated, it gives CASSLLAGGRQETQYL.

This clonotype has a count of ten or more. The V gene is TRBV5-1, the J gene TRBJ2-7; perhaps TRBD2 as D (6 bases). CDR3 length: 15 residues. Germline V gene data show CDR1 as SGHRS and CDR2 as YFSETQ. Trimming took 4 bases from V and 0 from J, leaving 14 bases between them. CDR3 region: CASSPPGDSSYEQYF. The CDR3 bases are TGCGCCAGCAGCCCCCCGGGAGACAGCTCCTACGAGCAGTACTTC.

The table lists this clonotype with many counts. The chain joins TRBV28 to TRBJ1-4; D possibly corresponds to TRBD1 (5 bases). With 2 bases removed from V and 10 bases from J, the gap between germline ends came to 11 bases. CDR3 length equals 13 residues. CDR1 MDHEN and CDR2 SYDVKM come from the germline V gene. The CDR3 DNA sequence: TGTGCCAGCAGTTTAACAGGACAAGGAAAACTGTTTTTT. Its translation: CASSLTGQGKLFF.

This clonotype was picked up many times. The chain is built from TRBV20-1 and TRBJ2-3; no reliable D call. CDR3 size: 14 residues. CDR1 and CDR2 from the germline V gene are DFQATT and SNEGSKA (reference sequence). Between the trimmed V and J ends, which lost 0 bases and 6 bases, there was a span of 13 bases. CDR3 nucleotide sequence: TGCAGTGCTAGAGAGGGTCCCGAATGGGATACGCAGTATTTT. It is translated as CSAREGPEWDTQYF.

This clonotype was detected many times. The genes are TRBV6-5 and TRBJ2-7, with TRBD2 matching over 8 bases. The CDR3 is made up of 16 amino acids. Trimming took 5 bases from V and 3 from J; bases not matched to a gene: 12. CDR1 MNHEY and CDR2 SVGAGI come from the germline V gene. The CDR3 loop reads CASSDRYTSGIYEQYF. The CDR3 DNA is TGTGCCAGCAGTGACCGCTATACTAGCGGAATCTACGAGCAGTACTTC.

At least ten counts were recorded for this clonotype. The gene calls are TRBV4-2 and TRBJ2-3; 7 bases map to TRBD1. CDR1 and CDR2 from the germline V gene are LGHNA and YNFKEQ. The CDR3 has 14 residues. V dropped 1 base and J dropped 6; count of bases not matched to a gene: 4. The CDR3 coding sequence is TGTGCCAGCAGCCAAGGACAGGGATCGGATACGCAGTATTTT. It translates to CASSQGQGSDTQYF.

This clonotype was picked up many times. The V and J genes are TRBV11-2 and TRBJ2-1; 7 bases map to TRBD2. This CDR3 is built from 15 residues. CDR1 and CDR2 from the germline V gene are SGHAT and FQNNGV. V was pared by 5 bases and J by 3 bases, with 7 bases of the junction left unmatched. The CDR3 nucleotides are TGTGCCAGCAGCCTTGACCCGGGGGGCTACAATGAGCAGTTCTTC. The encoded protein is CASSLDPGGYNEQFF. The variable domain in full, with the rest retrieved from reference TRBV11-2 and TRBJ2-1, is EAGVAQSPRYKIIEKRQSVAFWCNPISGHATLYWYQQILGQGPKLLIQFQNNGVVDDSQLPKDRFSAERLKGVDSTLKIQPAKLEDSAVYLCASSLDPGGYNEQFFGPGTRLTVL.